The clone carrying this TCR beta chain is medium-sized. Antigen unknown. The sample comes from a study of Graves' ophthalmopathy and Graves' hyperthyroidism. Findings and limits, study-wide: In blood, most expanded thyroid clonotypes above 0.001 frequency were also detected.

RNA transcripts yielded amplified TCR beta CDR3 regions. The library came from an HTBI-primed first-round RT-PCR and a second-round multiplex PCR. TCRdb redid the calling of the multiplex PCR reads with MiXCR, one entry per CDR3 protein. This sample has about 57,000 distinct CDR3 sequences, with more than 40% found just once. Moderate-to-severe activity, CAS at least 3, NOSPECS at least 4 and duration under 3 months characterized donors with ophthalmopathy. Sequenced input: peripheral blood. The sequence was obtained from an adult woman with Graves' ophthalmopathy.

DNA of the CDR3: TGTGCCAGCAGTTTCTATCGGCAGGGAGGCTACGAGCAGTACTTC. Translated: CASSFYRQGGYEQYF. The rearrangement joins TRBV2 to TRBJ2-7; D is possibly TRBD2 (6 bases). The V gene's germline CDR1 is SNHLY and CDR2 FYNNEI. The V and J ends lost 5 bases and 3 bases respectively, with 17 bases between them. The CDR3 contains 15 residues.